These 24 T cell receptor beta chains originate from one sample sequenced in a study of regulatory T cells in long-lasting Graves disease. To make TCR beta libraries, researchers used iRepertoire HTBI primers and Arm-PCR of CDR3 regions. MiXCR was run by TCRdb on the multiplex PCR reads, yielding one entry per CDR3 protein. The data show 580,000 or so distinct CDR3 sequences, around 15% seen once. Time point meaning: newly diagnosed GD, antithyroid drugs for less than 3 months. Scientists built the TCR library using RNA that was extracted from PBMCs. This same sample was also part of a study on T cells in Graves' hyperthyroidism and ophthalmopathy.

The starting material was peripheral blood mononuclear cells (PBMCs), obtained at new diagnosis, from a patient treated with antithyroid drugs. The receptor source for this set is a man aged 18 to 30 with Graves disease.

This clonotype was observed a few times. The chain links TRBV7-9 to TRBJ1-4; TRBD1 is a possible D gene (5 bases). This CDR3 is 15 amino acids long. V dropped 0 bases and J dropped 4 bases, with 9 bases sitting between them. Germline V gene sequence: CDR1 SEHNR, CDR2 FQNEAQ (reference sequence). The CDR3 reads CASSLAGAYNEKLFF. The CDR3 DNA reads TGTGCCAGCAGCTTAGCTGGGGCCTATAATGAAAAACTGTTTTTT.

This clonotype was observed a few times. The V call is TRBV6-1, the J call TRBJ2-1; D gene uncertain. V was shortened by 0 bases and J by 9 bases, with 9 bases between the two germline ends. Per germline, CDR1 MNHNS and CDR2 SASEGT. The CDR3 totals 13 residues. CDR3 nucleotide sequence: TGTGCCAGCAGTGAAGCGTACAGAGGTGAGCAGTTCTTC. Translating gives CASSEAYRGEQFF.

Concerning this clonotype itself: A much bigger clone sits one base away, suggesting this may be a read error. The genes are TRBV6-2 or TRBV6-3 and TRBJ1-2; D is ambiguous. Germline V gives CDR1 MNHEY, CDR2 SVGEGT. The CDR3 consists of 17 residues. The CDR3 here is CSSSYSRVAVTNYGYTF. The DNA of the CDR3 is TGTTCCAGCAGTTACTCGAGAGTGGCAGTCACTAACTATGGCTACACCTTC.

There are many counts of this clonotype. The CDR3 loop is CASSQGGPAQKLFF. The CDR3, as DNA: TGTGCCAGCAGCCAAGGAGGTCCCGCTCAGAAACTGTTTTTT. V gene TRBV3-1 combines with J gene TRBJ1-4; no clear D gene. The CDR3 is made up of 14 amino acids. Trimming cost V 1 base and J 11 bases, with 14 bases left between them. Per the germline V gene, CDR1 is LGHDT and CDR2 is YNNKEL (reference sequence).

This clonotype was counted at least ten times. The chain is built from TRBV30 and TRBJ2-1; D is perhaps TRBD1 (6 bases). Between the trimmed V and J ends, which lost 0 bases and 8 bases, there was a span of 17 bases. Germline V gene lookup returns CDR1 GTSNPN and CDR2 SVGIG (reference sequence). The CDR3 extends over 15 amino acids. CDR3 nucleotide sequence: TGTGCCTGGAGTGTAGGTAACAGGGTCAGCGATGAGCAGTTCTTC. This sequence encodes CAWSVGNRVSDEQFF.

This clonotype has at least ten counts. The chain is built from TRBV2 and TRBJ2-7; no clear D gene. The CDR3 spans 13 residues. V lost 4 bases to trimming and J lost 3 bases, with 10 bases between them. Germline V gives CDR1 SNHLY, CDR2 FYNNEI. The CDR3 DNA sequence: TGTGCCAGCAGTGCTGGGTCGGGCTACGAGCAGTACTTC. Protein product: CASSAGSGYEQYF.

This clonotype was detected ten times or more. The chain joins TRBV4-1 to TRBJ2-5; TRBD1 agrees at 7 bases. Germline V CDR1 and CDR2: MGHRA, YSYEKL. The CDR3 totals 14 residues. Losses at the gene ends were 1 base for V and 5 bases for J; bases not matched to a gene: 4. The CDR3 coding sequence is TGCGCCAGCAGCCAAGGACAGGGCGGGGAGACCCAGTACTTC. The encoded protein is CASSQGQGGETQYF.

This clonotype was counted many times. V and J are TRBV11-3 and TRBJ1-1; D perhaps matches TRBD1 (6 bases). V lost 5 bases, J lost 7 bases, and 14 bases lay in between. Germline CDR1 reads SGHNT; CDR2 reads YENEEA. The CDR3 has 13 residues. Here the CDR3 reads CASSGGGLGEAFF. CDR3 DNA sequence: TGTGCCAGCAGCGGGGGCGGGTTGGGTGAAGCTTTCTTT.

Turning to this clonotype: This clone may be a read error of a much larger clone one base away. This sequence joins TRBV27 and TRBJ2-3; maybe TRBD1 (6 bases). V was cut by 5 bases and J by 8 bases, with 20 bases left in between. CDR3 length equals 15 residues. Germline V gives CDR1 MNHEY, CDR2 SMNVEV (reference sequence). This CDR3 is CASSPSRGRGGTQYF. CDR3 bases: TGTGCCAGCAGTCCCTCGAGGGGGAGAGGAGGTACGCAGTATTTT.

The V and J genes are TRBV3-1 and TRBJ2-2; D call uncertain. The CDR3 is 17 amino acids. V lost 3 bases to trimming and J lost 5 bases, with 19 bases between them. Germline V gene sequence: CDR1 LGHDT, CDR2 YNNKEL (reference sequence). The CDR3 region is CASSHSYHDLGTGELFF. The CDR3 coding sequence is TGTGCCAGCAGCCATTCGTACCATGACCTCGGGACCGGGGAGCTGTTTTTT.

This clonotype was recorded many times. The gene calls are TRBV28 and TRBJ1-5; D remains unclear. With 10 bases removed from V and 9 bases from J, the gap between germline ends came to 22 bases. The CDR3 runs to 14 residues. The V gene's germline CDR1 is MDHEN and CDR2 SYDVKM. In DNA, the CDR3 is TGTGCCACCCAGAAGGGCGACCGCCATGCGCCCCAGCATTTT. The encoded protein is CATQKGDRHAPQHF.

This clonotype was observed at least ten times. The chain links TRBV6-5 to TRBJ1-5, with a possible D match to TRBD1 (5 bases). CDR3 size: 14 residues. V gave up 0 bases and J gave up 4 bases, with 7 bases separating them. The germline V gene has CDR1 MNHEY and CDR2 SVGAGI. The CDR3 reads CASSYSTENQPQHF. CDR3 DNA: TGTGCCAGCAGTTACTCGACAGAAAATCAGCCCCAGCATTTT.

This chain uses TRBV3-1 with TRBJ1-2; 7 bases are shared with TRBD1. J gave up 2 bases and V 3 bases, and 9 bases lay outside the gene matches. The germline CDR1 and CDR2 sequences are LGHDT and YNNKEL (reference sequence). This CDR3 comprises 16 residues. This CDR3 is CASSQRDSRWNYGYTF. For the CDR3, the DNA is TGTGCCAGCAGCCAGAGGGACAGCCGATGGAACTATGGCTACACCTTC.

This clonotype was seen a few times. This chain links TRBV5-1 with TRBJ1-1, with D unclear. This CDR3 is 13 amino acids long. The germline CDR1 and CDR2 sequences are SGHRS and YFSETQ. The V end lost 1 base, the J end lost 7 bases, and 11 bases lay between the germline ends. The DNA for the CDR3 is TGCGCCAGCAGCTTGACGACGACATATGAAGCTTTCTTT. Translating it yields CASSLTTTYEAFF.

This chain connects TRBV27 to TRBJ1-5, with 10 bases identical to TRBD1. The CDR3 spans 13 residues. Looked up from germline, CDR1 is MNHEY and CDR2 is SMNVEV (reference sequence). V was clipped by 8 bases and J by 3 bases; unmatched bases: 1. CDR3 bases: TGTGCCAGCGGGACAGGGGTCAATCAGCCCCAGCATTTT. Encoded protein: CASGTGVNQPQHF.

The chain recombines TRBV4-1 with TRBJ2-1; TRBD1 matches 7 bases. The CDR3 consists of 16 residues. V was pared by 3 bases and J by 4 bases, with 9 bases of the junction left unmatched. CDR1 is MGHRA, CDR2 YSYEKL, per germline. The CDR3 sequence is CASSQYRGAVYNEQFF. The CDR3 DNA sequence: TGCGCCAGCAGCCAGTACAGGGGAGCCGTTTACAATGAGCAGTTCTTC.

This chain joins TRBV12-3 or TRBV12-4 and TRBJ2-1; D is perhaps TRBD1 (5 bases). The CDR3 sequence is 11 residues long. V was clipped by 5 bases and J by 9 bases, with 8 bases between them. DNA of the CDR3: TGTGCCAGCAGTATCCAGGGTGAGCAGTTCTTC. It translates to CASSIQGEQFF.

There are many counts of this clonotype. This rearrangement joins TRBV11-2 to TRBJ2-1; D possibly corresponds to TRBD2 (6 bases). Germline V CDR1 and CDR2: SGHAT, FQNNGV. CDR3 length equals 15 residues. Trimming removed 3 bases from V and 0 bases from J, with 9 bases in between. The CDR3 protein is CASSLLSGSYNEQFF. CDR3 nucleotide sequence: TGTGCCAGCAGCTTGCTTAGCGGCTCCTACAATGAGCAGTTCTTC.

Ten or more counts support this clonotype. The rearrangement links TRBV28 to TRBJ2-7; 8 bases line up with TRBD1. The CDR3 has 15 residues. V shed 5 bases, J shed 6 bases, and the junction held 12 bases outside the gene matches. Germline V gene lookup returns CDR1 MDHEN and CDR2 SYDVKM. CDR3 loop: CASSRQGFTGSEQYF. In DNA, the CDR3 is TGTGCCAGCAGTCGACAGGGGTTTACGGGAAGCGAGCAGTACTTC.

This chain connects TRBV4-1 to TRBJ2-3; D possibly corresponds to TRBD2 (5 bases). The CDR3 consists of 13 residues. Germline CDR1 and CDR2: MGHRA and YSYEKL. Trimming pared 3 bases from V and 5 bases from J, leaving 9 bases between. The CDR3 here is CASSQYSEDTQYF. In nucleotides, the CDR3 is TGCGCCAGCAGCCAGTATAGCGAAGATACGCAGTATTTT.

This clonotype was observed a handful of times. The chain links TRBV14 to TRBJ1-1; perhaps TRBD1 as D (6 bases). Germline V gene sequence: CDR1 SGHDN, CDR2 FVKESK. V lost 4 bases and J 4 bases, leaving 16 bases between the germline ends. The CDR3 has 15 residues. The CDR3 sequence is CASSLKRTAGTEAFF. The CDR3 bases are TGTGCCAGCAGCCTGAAAAGGACAGCGGGCACTGAAGCTTTCTTT.

The genes are TRBV20-1 and TRBJ2-7, with TRBD1 matching over 9 bases. V shed 0 bases, J shed 6 bases, and the junction held 9 bases outside the gene matches. The CDR3 contains 15 residues. Germline V CDR1 and CDR2: DFQATT, SNEGSKA (reference sequence). CDR3 region: CSARDSVQGAGEQYF. The CDR3, as DNA: TGCAGTGCTAGAGATTCGGTACAGGGGGCGGGCGAGCAGTACTTC.

A word on this clonotype: A much larger clone differs from this one at a single base, so this may be a read error. The V call is TRBV28, the J call TRBJ2-5; no definite D call. The CDR3 spans 13 residues. The germline V gene has CDR1 MDHEN and CDR2 SYDVKM. The V and J ends lost 8 bases and 2 bases respectively, with 12 bases between them. The CDR3 DNA sequence: TGTGCCAGCGAGATTGGCAGGCAAGAGACCCAGTACTTC. Encoded protein: CASEIGRQETQYF.

V gene TRBV9 combines with J gene TRBJ2-2; no definite D call. From germline, CDR1 is SGDLS and CDR2 YYNGEE. V gave up 1 base and J gave up 4 bases, with 11 bases separating them. The CDR3 consists of 15 residues. CDR3 sequence: CASSVSGQITGELFF. The DNA of the CDR3 is TGTGCCAGCAGCGTAAGTGGCCAGATCACCGGGGAGCTGTTTTTT.